This T cell receptor (beta chain) was found in a study of cytomegalovirus exposure and HLA in healthy donors. The wider study: The 120 or so validation repertoires used a platform that matched the one used for the approximately 670 first-cohort repertoires, as a later analysis reported.

This clone was picked up one time. Its antigen is not identified. The donors were part of the validation cohort, which consisted of some 120 subjects and was separate from the first cohort of hundreds of subjects. Using immunoSEQ multiplex PCR, the repertoire was profiled, and TCRdb retains in-frame clones only, with some absent. This sample has some 130,000 clones, with approximately 82% found just once. General study results and limits: Researchers counted 180 or so TCR beta chains as cytomegalovirus-associated. Specificity for CMV antigens was confirmed in vitro for a few of the CMV-associated chains.

Trimming took 4 bases from V and 1 from J; bases not matched to a gene: 13. The CDR3 runs to 19 residues. Per the germline V gene, CDR1 is SNHLY and CDR2 is FYNNEI. The chain links TRBV2 to TRBJ2-1; 10 bases fit TRBD2. This clonotype originated in a young man in good health and CMV-seropositive. Sequencing was done on a sample of PBMCs. The CDR3 region has the DNA TGTGCCAGCAGTGTGCCTAGCGGGAGTGTTTCAGTTTCCTACAATGAGCAGTTCTTC. This sequence encodes CASSVPSGSVSVSYNEQFF. The full variable domain, in which reference TRBV2 and TRBJ2-1 provide the parts outside the CDR3, is EPEVTQTPSHQVTQMGQEVILRCVPISNHLYFYWYRQILGQKVEFLVSFYNNEISEKSEIFDDQFSVERPDGSNFTLKIRSTKLEDSAMYFCASSVPSGSVSVSYNEQFFGPGTRLTVL.